This note documents a single T cell receptor (beta chain) sequence. The antigen is not known. This CDR3 comprises 15 residues. The J segment lost 3 bases and the V segment lost 4 bases, leaving 7 bases of the junction unmatched. Looked up from germline, CDR1 is GTSNPN and CDR2 is SVGIG (reference sequence). These data belong to a study of radiotherapy plus CTLA-4 blockade in lung cancer. The study, taken as a whole, reports: Radiotherapy plus ipilimumab was followed by expansion in blood of tumor-derived TCR clones.

Clones were sequenced by immunoSEQ multiplex PCR, and TCRdb holds only the in-frame ones, with some missing. The sample has 80,000 or so clones, more than 60% seen once. The chain couples TRBV30 to TRBJ2-5; 11 bases are a match to TRBD2. This specimen was peripheral blood, taken from a patient treated with radiotherapy plus ipilimumab. This sequence originates from a human donor with non-small cell lung cancer who had a partial response to radiotherapy plus ipilimumab. Some clones in this sample may be carry-over from other donors' samples. CDR3 in amino acids: CAWKPGLADKETQYF. In nucleotides, the CDR3 is TGTGCCTGGAAGCCGGGACTAGCGGACAAAGAGACCCAGTACTTC.